This TCR beta chain was profiled in a study of early T cells in non-severe SARS-CoV-2 infection. Study-wide points: VDJdb matching skewed toward anti-spike CD8 responses, missing private and CD4 specificities.

Germline V lookup: CDR1 LNHNV, CDR2 YYDKDF (reference sequence). V was shortened by 3 bases and J by 8 bases, with 22 bases between the two germline ends. CDR3 length: 16 residues. The TCR library protocol was used to attach unique molecular identifiers. These identifiers were attached to individual cDNA molecules. One entry per CDR3 protein results from TCRdb running MiXCR on the 5' RACE reads. The sample lists approximately 88,000 distinct CDR3 sequences, roughly 13% seen once, with approximately 1.3% in the top ten. This clonotype came up a few times. Its antigen is as yet unknown. The TCR sequence derives from an adult who was a healthcare worker with PCR-confirmed SARS-CoV-2 infection or an uninfected control (not recorded which). V and J are TRBV15 and TRBJ1-1, with D possibly matching TRBD1 (5 bases). The sample taken for sequencing was whole blood. CDR3 residues: CATSSFVDSGNREAFF. The CDR3 nucleotides read TGTGCCACCAGCAGTTTCGTCGACAGTGGGAACAGGGAAGCTTTCTTT.